The present T cell receptor beta chain was sequenced within a study of spatial heterogeneity in lung cancer. Time point given: sample taken at primary tumor resection. Unsorted whole RNA of tumor, nontumor lung or frozen PBMC was sequenced. In TCRdb, the 5' RACE reads were re-called with MiXCR into one record per CDR3 protein. In the table there are tens of thousands of distinct CDR3 sequences, approximately 21% of which are singletons. Germline-derived CDR1 and CDR2 are MNHEY and SVGAGI. V was cut by 2 bases and J by 4 bases, with 11 bases left in between. This CDR3 contains 14 residues. This clonotype showed up many times.

The sequence was obtained from a male donor with early-stage non-small cell lung cancer. The genes are TRBV6-5 and TRBJ1-2; D unresolved. The material sequenced was PBMCs, taken at surgery. This CDR3 is CASSYRGRAYGYTF. As DNA, the CDR3 is TGTGCCAGCAGTTACCGTGGCAGAGCCTATGGCTACACCTTC.